What follows are 30 T cell receptor beta chains derived from one specimen sequenced in a study of CD8+CD57+ T cells in acquired aplastic anemia. Genomic DNA templated the TCR beta VDJ and CDR3 profiling. TCRdb recomputed calls from the reads with MiXCR, one row per CDR3 protein. Of approximately 190,000 distinct CDR3 sequences listed, 48% are singletons. Patients who underwent sequencing had shown CD8+CD57+ cell expansion by flow cytometry. Input material: sorted CD4+, CD8+, or CD8+CD57+ T cells (not recorded which) from PBMCs. These receptors originate from a human donor with aplastic anemia.

This clonotype appeared many times. The chain uses TRBV5-6 and TRBJ2-2; the D gene is possibly TRBD2 (6 bases). This CDR3 spans 15 amino acids. The ends were cut back, 3 bases at V and 4 bases at J, with 13 bases in the middle. Germline V gene lookup returns CDR1 SGHDT and CDR2 YYEEEE. CDR3 sequence (DNA): TGTGCCAGCAGCTCAGTACCGGGGGTCACCGGGGAGCTGTTTTTT. Residues: CASSSVPGVTGELFF.

Comments on this clonotype: Mismatch with germline at one junction end may stem from a read error. This CDR3 reads CASGQEGQTSTDTQYF. In nucleotides, the CDR3 is TGCGCCAGCGGCCAAGAGGGACAGACTAGCACAGATACGCAGTATTTT. The chain recombines TRBV4-1 with TRBJ2-3; 7 bases map to TRBD1. Per the germline V gene, CDR1 is MGHRA and CDR2 is YSYEKL. This CDR3 has 16 amino acids.

Turning to this clonotype: At one of its ends the junction is not consistent with the germline gene, which may arise from a read error. The chain uses TRBV24-1 and TRBJ2-3; 11 bases agree with TRBD2. Per the germline V gene, CDR1 is KGHDR and CDR2 is SFDVKD. CDR3 length: 17 amino acids. In DNA, the CDR3 is TGTGCTACCAGTGGTAGTAGCGGGAGGGTGGGTTCAGATACGCAGTATTTT. The encoded protein is CATSGSSGRVGSDTQYF.

To note about this clonotype: The conserved phenylalanine or tryptophan normally closing the CDR3 is absent here, so this likely arose from a read error. The rearrangement links TRBV7-3 to TRBJ2-7, with 9 nucleotides matching TRBD2. The CDR3 has 16 amino acids. Looked up from germline, CDR1 is SGHTA and CDR2 is FQGTGA. Trimming at V came to 7 bases and at J to 2 bases, leaving 12 bases not matched to a gene. CDR3 protein: CASTRQSGTSTYEQYI. CDR3 bases: TGTGCCAGCACCCGACAGTCCGGGACTAGCACCTACGAGCAGTACATC.

The V call is TRBV7-2, the J call TRBJ2-3, with D possibly matching TRBD2 (6 bases). Trimming stripped 6 bases from V and 1 base from J, with 14 bases between. The V gene's germline CDR1 is SGHTA and CDR2 FQGNSA. The CDR3 consists of 15 residues. The CDR3 DNA sequence: TGTGCCAGCAGACTTAGCGGTTCTCGCACAGATACGCAGTATTTT. Translating it yields CASRLSGSRTDTQYF.

There are a few counts of this clonotype. V is TRBV11-2 and J is TRBJ2-3; 8 bases fit TRBD2. Germline loops: CDR1 SGHAT, CDR2 FQNNGV. The length of the CDR3 is 16 residues. Unmatched junction bases numbered 11, after V lost 5 bases and J lost 4 bases. In nucleotides, the CDR3 is TGTGCCAGCAGCCGCCAAGGCGGGAGGTATTCAGATACGCAGTATTTT. It is translated as CASSRQGGRYSDTQYF.

This chain connects TRBV30 to TRBJ2-7; D possibly corresponds to TRBD1 (6 bases). Germline V gene data show CDR1 as GTSNPN and CDR2 as SVGIG (reference sequence). The CDR3 loop spans 17 amino acids. Trimming stripped 0 bases from V and 3 bases from J, with 21 bases between. Here the CDR3 reads CAWSVRLTGATDYEQYF. CDR3 DNA sequence: TGTGCCTGGAGTGTACGATTGACAGGCGCTACCGACTACGAGCAGTACTTC.

This chain connects TRBV7-2 to TRBJ2-7; the D is unclear. The length of the CDR3 is 15 residues. Looked up from germline, CDR1 is SGHTA and CDR2 is FQGNSA. Trimming shortened V by 4 bases and J by 6 bases, and 19 bases separated the two germline ends. Here the CDR3 reads CASSSTSSALLEQYF. The CDR3 DNA follows: TGTGCCAGCAGCTCAACATCCAGTGCCCTTCTCGAGCAGTACTTC. The variable domain in full, with the rest retrieved from reference TRBV7-2 and TRBJ2-7, is GAGVSQSPSNKVTEKGKDVELRCDPISGHTALYWYRQSLGQGLEFLIYFQGNSAPDKSGLPSDRFSAERTGGSVSTLTIQRTQQEDSAVYLCASSSTSSALLEQYFGPGTRLTVT.

The chain is built from TRBV24-1 and TRBJ2-5; the match to TRBD1 covers 8 bases. Unmatched junction bases numbered 10, after V lost 7 bases and J lost 7 bases. Germline values: CDR1 KGHDR, CDR2 SFDVKD. This CDR3 has 14 amino acids. The CDR3: CATRESGTGMTQYF. The CDR3, as DNA: TGTGCCACCAGAGAATCCGGGACAGGCATGACCCAGTACTTC.

This clonotype was recorded many times. The chain has TRBV6-5 and TRBJ1-5, with a possible D match to TRBD1 (6 bases). The CDR3 has 13 residues. V was shortened by 6 bases and J by 4 bases, with 10 bases between the two germline ends. Germline V gene lookup returns CDR1 MNHEY and CDR2 SVGAGI. In DNA form, the CDR3 reads TGTGCCAGCAGGGACAGACAAAATCAGCCCCAGCATTTT. As protein: CASRDRQNQPQHF.

This clonotype was recorded once. The V and J genes are TRBV19 and TRBJ1-6; D is unresolved. Trimming took 4 bases from V and 9 from J, leaving 25 bases between them. The germline CDR1 and CDR2 sequences are LNHDA and SQIVND (reference sequence). The CDR3 sequence is 18 residues long. The CDR3 DNA follows: TGTGCCAGTAGTAGATCCTCCGGACGGAAGCATAATGGTTCACCCCTCCACTTT. This sequence encodes CASSRSSGRKHNGSPLHF.

The count of this clonotype is one. The rearrangement links TRBV29-1 to TRBJ2-7; weak D call: TRBD2 (5 bases). Trimming took 3 bases from V and 0 from J, leaving 9 bases between them. The CDR3 consists of 13 residues. The germline CDR1 and CDR2 sequences are SQVTM and ANQGSEA. CDR3 residues: CSVDLASSYEQYF. The CDR3 DNA reads as TGCAGCGTTGATCTAGCAAGCTCCTACGAGCAGTACTTC.

This clonotype came up many times. The chain has TRBV5-4 and TRBJ1-2; no clear D. This CDR3 is 15 amino acids long. The germline V gene encodes CDR1 SGHNT and CDR2 YYREEE (reference sequence). Trimming shortened V by 1 base and J by 3 bases, and 13 bases separated the two germline ends. CDR3: CASSLRAGLDYGYTF. The CDR3 DNA is TGTGCCAGCAGCTTGAGGGCAGGTCTGGACTATGGCTACACCTTC.

This clonotype was detected a few times. The V gene is TRBV24-1, the J gene TRBJ1-2; 8 nucleotides agree with TRBD1. The trim removed 9 bases at V and 0 bases at J, leaving 5 bases unmatched. The germline V gene encodes CDR1 KGHDR and CDR2 SFDVKD. The CDR3 contains 14 residues. Here the CDR3 DNA reads TGTGCCACCGGCGGGGACAGGACTAACTATGGCTACACCTTC. Its protein is CATGGDRTNYGYTF.

The chain couples TRBV20-1 to TRBJ1-2; D is ambiguous. The CDR3 runs to 13 residues. The V and J ends lost 6 bases and 2 bases respectively, with 13 bases between them. The germline V gene has CDR1 DFQATT and CDR2 SNEGSKA (reference sequence). CDR3 region: CSALVPGNYGYTF. Written as DNA, the CDR3 is TGCAGTGCCCTGGTTCCGGGGAACTATGGCTACACCTTC.

The chain recombines TRBV7-9 with TRBJ1-2; 7 bases are shared with TRBD1. The CDR3 sequence is 14 residues long. V shed 5 bases and J 6 bases; nucleotides not matched to a gene: 9. CDR1 is SEHNR, CDR2 FQNEAQ, per germline (reference sequence). The CDR3 coding sequence is TGTGCCAGCAGCGCTCAGGGGGAAAAGGATGGCTACACCTTC. Translation gives CASSAQGEKDGYTF. The whole variable domain, filled in from reference TRBV7-9 and TRBJ1-2, reads DTGVSQNPRHKITKRGQNVTFRCDPISEHNRLYWYRQTLGQGPEFLTYFQNEAQLEKSRLLSDRFSAERPKGSFSTLEIQRTEQGDSAMYLCASSAQGEKDGYTFGSGTRLTVV.

This chain uses TRBV9 with TRBJ2-7, with 8 bases fitting TRBD1. The CDR3 is made up of 16 amino acids. CDR1 is SGDLS and CDR2 is YYNGEE in the germline V gene. V was clipped by 4 bases and J by 7 bases; unmatched bases: 16. CDR3 loop: CASSPRSLVTGVEQYF. As DNA, the CDR3 is TGTGCCAGCAGCCCCCGATCCCTCGTGACAGGGGTGGAGCAGTACTTC.

This chain connects TRBV7-9 to TRBJ2-3; tentative D call: TRBD1 (6 bases). From germline, CDR1 is SEHNR and CDR2 FQNEAQ (reference sequence). The CDR3 runs 14 residues. V was pared by 7 bases and J by 0 bases, with 11 bases between. The CDR3, as DNA: TGTGCCAGCAACCCAGGGGCTAGCACAGATACGCAGTATTTT. Its translation: CASNPGASTDTQYF.

The chain recombines TRBV5-1 with TRBJ1-2; unclear D gene. Trimming took 0 bases from V and 9 from J, leaving 6 bases between them. CDR3 length: 11 residues. CDR1 and CDR2 from the germline V gene are SGHRS and YFSETQ. The CDR3 is CASSLGDRYTF. DNA of the CDR3: TGCGCCAGCAGCTTGGGTGATCGCTACACCTTC.

The chain employs TRBV15 and TRBJ2-7, with D possibly being TRBD1 (5 bases). CDR1 and CDR2 from the germline V gene are LNHNV and YYDKDF (reference sequence). V gave up 3 bases and J gave up 2 bases, with 8 bases separating them. The CDR3 runs 13 residues. The CDR3 DNA reads TGTGCCACCAGCAGCTTAGGGGCCTACGAGCAGTACTTC. Amino acid sequence: CATSSLGAYEQYF.

There are many counts of this clonotype. The V and J genes are TRBV6-1 and TRBJ1-1; TRBD1 might be the D (6 bases). V shed 6 bases and J shed 6 bases, with 20 bases lying between them. Per the germline V gene, CDR1 is MNHNS and CDR2 is SASEGT. The CDR3 consists of 15 residues. CDR3 DNA: TGTGCCAGCAGAGGACAGACCCTTAAGGCGGCTGAAGCTTTCTTT. Protein: CASRGQTLKAAEAFF.

On this clonotype itself: One end of the junction is discordant with germline, which a read error may explain. This rearrangement joins TRBV29-1 to TRBJ2-5; no definite D call. CDR3 length: 12 residues. The germline V gene has CDR1 SQVTM and CDR2 ANQGSEA. The CDR3 DNA sequence: TGCAGCGTTCGTCCGGCTCAAGGGACCCAGTACTTC. Its protein is CSVRPAQGTQYF.

At least ten counts were recorded for this clonotype. The V call is TRBV20-1, the J call TRBJ2-3; 7 bases map to TRBD1. V shed 5 bases and J 6 bases; nucleotides not matched to a gene: 8. The CDR3 extends over 13 amino acids. Germline V lookup: CDR1 DFQATT, CDR2 SNEGSKA (reference sequence). CDR3 nucleotide sequence: TGCAGTGCTGTGACAGGGTGGAAGGATACGCAGTATTTT. Translating gives CSAVTGWKDTQYF.

About this clonotype itself: At one of its ends the junction is not consistent with the germline gene, which may arise from a read error. The rearrangement links TRBV11-1 to TRBJ2-1; a possible D gene is TRBD1 (5 bases). The CDR3 spans 15 residues. Germline V gene sequence: CDR1 SGHAT, CDR2 FQDESV (reference sequence). CDR3 DNA sequence: TGTGCTAGCAGCCCTGACAGAAGCTCCTACAATGAGCAGTTCTTC. Its protein product is CASSPDRSSYNEQFF.

This clonotype was seen repeatedly, ten times or more. The chain recombines TRBV3-1 with TRBJ1-2, with D uncertain. The CDR3 has 11 amino acids. V gave up 5 bases and J gave up 0 bases, with 1 base separating them. Per germline, CDR1 LGHDT and CDR2 YNNKEL (reference sequence). DNA of the CDR3: TGTGCCAGCAGCGCTAACTATGGCTACACCTTC. Translating gives CASSANYGYTF.

J is TRBJ2-3 and V is TRBV10-3; 8 nucleotides line up with TRBD1. The CDR3 runs 14 residues. Germline CDR1 ENHRY, CDR2 SYGVKD. Germline trimming cut 6 bases from V and 1 base from J; bases unmatched to any gene: 3. Here the CDR3 reads CAIRADRGTDTQYF. For the CDR3, the DNA is TGTGCCATCAGGGCGGACAGGGGCACAGATACGCAGTATTTT.

In DNA form, the CDR3 reads TGTGCCACTAACCCTCGCGGGGGAGAACTCTACGAGCAGTACTTC. Amino acid sequence: CATNPRGGELYEQYF. The rearrangement uses TRBV11-1 and TRBJ2-7; 7 nucleotides line up with TRBD2. The length of the CDR3 is 15 residues. With 10 bases clipped from V and 3 bases from J, the junction kept 15 bases outside the gene matches. CDR1 is SGHAT and CDR2 is FQDESV in the germline V gene (reference sequence).

This clonotype was recorded at least ten times. This chain joins TRBV4-1 and TRBJ2-2; 7 positions match TRBD2. V dropped 2 bases and J dropped 1; count of bases not matched to a gene: 1. The CDR3 runs 15 residues. CDR1 and CDR2 from the germline V gene are MGHRA and YSYEKL. The CDR3: CASSQQRGNTGELFF. CDR3 DNA sequence: TGCGCCAGCAGCCAACAGCGGGGGAACACCGGGGAGCTGTTTTTT.

V gene TRBV20-1 combines with J gene TRBJ2-1, with 10 bases matching TRBD2. The CDR3 totals 14 residues. V shed 4 bases and J 3 bases; nucleotides not matched to a gene: 3. Germline V gene lookup returns CDR1 DFQATT and CDR2 SNEGSKA (reference sequence). CDR3 region: CSATSGGDYNEQFF. The CDR3 DNA is TGCAGTGCTACTAGCGGGGGTGACTACAATGAGCAGTTCTTC.

This clonotype was counted at least ten times. This chain uses TRBV3-1 with TRBJ1-6; the D gene is possibly TRBD1 (5 bases). V gave up 5 bases and J gave up 3 bases, with 5 bases separating them. Germline CDR1 is LGHDT and CDR2 is YNNKEL (reference sequence). This CDR3 spans 13 amino acids. Here the CDR3 DNA reads TGTGCCAGCAGCGACAGCTATAATTCACCCCTCCACTTT. Residues: CASSDSYNSPLHF.